Listed below are T cell receptor beta chains from one sample, sequenced in a study of sequential checkpoint blockade in melanoma. Generated by immunoSEQ multiplex PCR, the TCRdb table keeps only in-frame clones and is missing some. This repertoire shows 10,000 to 15,000 clones, roughly 23% found once; its top ten account for 6% to 7.5%. The sample consisted of tumor tissue (inferred from file names), taken from a patient given nivolumab and ipilimumab in sequence. These receptors all come from a human donor with melanoma. CDR3s include the opening cysteine and the closing phenylalanine or tryptophan. The order of the fields is V gene, CDR3 protein.

v_call: TRBV9
cdr3_aa: CASSVSDDEKLFF

v_call: TRBV6-8
cdr3_aa: CASRLLAGGGNEQFF

v_call: TRBV12-5
cdr3_aa: CASGLVIRRRYEQYF

v_call: TRBV18
cdr3_aa: CASSPGMTAGDGYTF

v_call: TRBV11-3
cdr3_aa: CASSRMTQGDYEQYF

v_call: TRBV6-8
cdr3_aa: CASSYSGRAEGYTF

v_call: TRBV11-3
cdr3_aa: CASSFIGRRLSPLHF

v_call: TRBV25-1
cdr3_aa: CASSDRYDSLNTEAFF

v_call: TRBV6-8
cdr3_aa: CASYETGNTEAFF

v_call: TRBV18
cdr3_aa: CASSPPLETQYF

v_call: TRBV29-1
cdr3_aa: CSVTGGAGGYTF

v_call: TRBV5-1
cdr3_aa: CASSLAGGSVRETQYF

v_call: TRBV5-1
cdr3_aa: CASMSGTNTGELFF

v_call: TRBV6-8
cdr3_aa: CASSYSRGGGRYGFQGYEQYF

v_call: TRBV28
cdr3_aa: CASSPWDREADTQYF

v_call: TRBV11-3
cdr3_aa: CASSLVRTSGSDEQFF

v_call: TRBV5-1
cdr3_aa: CASSRLAGDTGELFF